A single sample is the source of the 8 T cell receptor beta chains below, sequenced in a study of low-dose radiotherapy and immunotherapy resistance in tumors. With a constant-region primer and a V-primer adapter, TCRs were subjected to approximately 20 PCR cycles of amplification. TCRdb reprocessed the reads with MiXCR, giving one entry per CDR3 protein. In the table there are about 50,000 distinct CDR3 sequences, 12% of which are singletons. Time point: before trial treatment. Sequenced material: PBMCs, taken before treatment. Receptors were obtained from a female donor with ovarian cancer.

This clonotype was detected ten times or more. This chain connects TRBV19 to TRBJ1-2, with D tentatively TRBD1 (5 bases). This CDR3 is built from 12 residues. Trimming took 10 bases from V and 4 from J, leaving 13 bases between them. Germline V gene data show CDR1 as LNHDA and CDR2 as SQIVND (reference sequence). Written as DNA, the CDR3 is TGTGCCACCAGGACACATTCCTATGGCTACACCTTC. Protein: CATRTHSYGYTF.

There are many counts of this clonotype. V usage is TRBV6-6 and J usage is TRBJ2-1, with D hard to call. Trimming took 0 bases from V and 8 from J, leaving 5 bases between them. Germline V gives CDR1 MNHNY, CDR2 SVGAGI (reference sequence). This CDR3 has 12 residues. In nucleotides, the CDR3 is TGTGCCAGCAGTTACTCGTGGGATGAGCAGTTCTTC. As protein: CASSYSWDEQFF.

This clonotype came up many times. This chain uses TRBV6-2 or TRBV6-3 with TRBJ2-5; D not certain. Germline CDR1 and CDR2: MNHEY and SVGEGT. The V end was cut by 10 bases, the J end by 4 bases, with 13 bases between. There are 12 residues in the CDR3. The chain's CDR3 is CATRRGGETQYF. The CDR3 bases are TGTGCCACCAGGCGCGGCGGAGAGACCCAGTACTTC.

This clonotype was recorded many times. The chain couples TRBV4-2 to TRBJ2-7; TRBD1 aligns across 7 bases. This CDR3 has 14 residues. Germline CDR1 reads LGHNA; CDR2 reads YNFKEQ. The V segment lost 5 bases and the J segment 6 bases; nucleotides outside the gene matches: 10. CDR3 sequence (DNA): TGTGCCAGCAGCTCACAGACAGGGTCGTTCGAGCAGTACTTC. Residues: CASSSQTGSFEQYF.

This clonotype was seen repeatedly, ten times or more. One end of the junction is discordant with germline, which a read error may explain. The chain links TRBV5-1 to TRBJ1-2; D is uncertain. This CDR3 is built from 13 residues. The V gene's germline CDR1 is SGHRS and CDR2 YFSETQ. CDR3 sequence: CASSLAELYGYTF. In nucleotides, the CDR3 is TGTGCCAGCAGCTTGGCGGAGCTCTATGGCTACACCTTC.

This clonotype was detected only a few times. The CDR3 loop is CASSTTTGSSYEQYF. CDR3 sequence (DNA): TGCGCCAGCAGTACAACGACCGGGAGCTCCTACGAGCAGTACTTC. The rearrangement links TRBV5-1 to TRBJ2-7, with a weak D call TRBD2 (6 bases). With 5 bases removed from V and 0 bases from J, the gap between germline ends came to 15 bases. Per germline, CDR1 SGHRS and CDR2 YFSETQ. CDR3 length: 15 amino acids.

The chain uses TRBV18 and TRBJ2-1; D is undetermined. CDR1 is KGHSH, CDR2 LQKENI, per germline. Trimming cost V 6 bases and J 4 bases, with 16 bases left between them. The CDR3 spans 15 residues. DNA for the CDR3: TGTGCCAGCTCTCCCGGGCCCCCTCAATACAATGAGCAGTTCTTC. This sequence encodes CASSPGPPQYNEQFF. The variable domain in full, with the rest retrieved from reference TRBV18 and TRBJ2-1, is NAGVMQNPRHLVRRRGQEARLRCSPMKGHSHVYWYRQLPEEGLKFMVYLQKENIIDESGMPKERFSAEFPKEGPSILRIQQVVRGDSAAYFCASSPGPPQYNEQFFGPGTRLTVL.

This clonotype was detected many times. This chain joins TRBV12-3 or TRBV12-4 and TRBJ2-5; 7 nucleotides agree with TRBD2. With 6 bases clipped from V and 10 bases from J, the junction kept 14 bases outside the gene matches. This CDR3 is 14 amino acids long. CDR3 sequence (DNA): TGTGCCAGCAGCCCAGGGACTACCCTCGGTATCCAGTACTTC. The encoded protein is CASSPGTTLGIQYF.